Listed below are T cell receptor beta chains from one sample, sequenced in a study of beta chain features in type 1 diabetes. Data came from immunoSEQ multiplex PCR; TCRdb stores just in-frame clones and leaves some out. The repertoire consists of 300,000 to 350,000 clones, with around 13% occurring once and the leading ten covering 6.7%. Sample: central memory CD4+ T cells from blood. These receptors came from a man aged 25-45 years in good health. CDR3s include the opening cysteine and the closing phenylalanine or tryptophan. The order of the fields is J gene, clone size, D gene, V gene, CDR3 DNA, CDR3 protein. D genes are given only for firm matches. Clone sizes are given selectively: once, few, many, or a class where the clone is expanded.

j_call: TRBJ2-3; clone_size: few; d_call: TRBD1; v_call: TRBV5-1; cdr3_nt: TGCGCCAGCAGCTTCGGACAGGGGGCTAGCACAGATACGCAGTATTTT; cdr3_aa: CASSFGQGASTDTQYF
j_call: TRBJ1-1; clone_size: many; d_call: .; v_call: TRBV6-1; cdr3_nt: TGTGCCAGCGGGGAGAGGAGGACTGAAGCTTTCTTT; cdr3_aa: CASGERRTEAFF
j_call: TRBJ2-5; clone_size: .; d_call: .; v_call: TRBV9; cdr3_nt: TGTGCCAGCAGCGTAGATCGATACCAAGAGACCCAGTACTTC; cdr3_aa: CASSVDRYQETQYF
j_call: TRBJ2-2; clone_size: .; d_call: .; v_call: TRBV7-7; cdr3_nt: TGTGCTAGCAGCTTAGCTACTAGCAGTGCCGGGGAGCTGTTTTTT; cdr3_aa: CASSLATSSAGELFF
j_call: TRBJ1-1; clone_size: few; d_call: TRBD1; v_call: TRBV30; cdr3_nt: TGTGCCTGGAGTGGGGACAGTCAGTTCACTGAAGCTTTCTTT; cdr3_aa: CAWSGDSQFTEAFF
j_call: TRBJ2-7; clone_size: .; d_call: .; v_call: TRBV4-3; cdr3_nt: TGCGCCAGCAGCCAGAAACACGGAAGCTTGTACGAGCAGTACTTC; cdr3_aa: CASSQKHGSLYEQYF
j_call: TRBJ2-7; clone_size: few; d_call: .; v_call: TRBV5-4; cdr3_nt: TGTGCCAGCAGCTTGCAGGGATACGAGCAGTACTTC; cdr3_aa: CASSLQGYEQYF
j_call: TRBJ2-4; clone_size: many; d_call: TRBD1; v_call: TRBV5-6; cdr3_nt: TGTGCCAGCAGCCTGCGGGGGACAGGGAAAAACATTCAGTACTTC; cdr3_aa: CASSLRGTGKNIQYF
j_call: TRBJ1-1; clone_size: few; d_call: .; v_call: TRBV15; cdr3_nt: TGTGCCACCAGCAGAGCCGGGGTCTCGAGCACTGAAGCTTTCTTT; cdr3_aa: CATSRAGVSSTEAFF
j_call: TRBJ2-3; clone_size: .; d_call: TRBD2; v_call: TRBV4-2; cdr3_nt: TGTGCCAGCAGCCAGCGCACCGGGACTAGCGGTCCGATCAGTACGCAGTATTTT; cdr3_aa: CASSQRTGTSGPISTQYF
j_call: TRBJ2-5; clone_size: few; d_call: .; v_call: TRBV6-1; cdr3_nt: TGTGCCAGCGTTTTGGGCAGGGCAGAAGAGACCCAGTACTTC; cdr3_aa: CASVLGRAEETQYF
j_call: TRBJ2-1; clone_size: .; d_call: TRBD2; v_call: TRBV9; cdr3_nt: TGTGCCAGCAGCGCCCTAGGGGCGGGAGGCCTCGATGAGCAGTTCTTC; cdr3_aa: CASSALGAGGLDEQFF
j_call: TRBJ2-2; clone_size: few; d_call: .; v_call: TRBV4-3; cdr3_nt: TGCGCCAGCAGCCAAGATGCGACAGGGAGGATCGGGGAGCTGTTTTTT; cdr3_aa: CASSQDATGRIGELFF
j_call: TRBJ1-1; clone_size: .; d_call: TRBD1; v_call: TRBV27; cdr3_nt: TGTGCCAGCAGTAAACTGACAGGGGCCATGATCACTGAAGCTTTCTTT; cdr3_aa: CASSKLTGAMITEAFF
j_call: TRBJ1-2; clone_size: .; d_call: .; v_call: TRBV7-2; cdr3_nt: TGTGCCAGCAGCTTAGACGGTTCGGACCTCTATGGCTACACCTTC; cdr3_aa: CASSLDGSDLYGYTF
j_call: TRBJ2-5; clone_size: .; d_call: TRBD1; v_call: TRBV2; cdr3_nt: TGTGCCAGCAGCCCCCTCGGGACAGAAGAAGAGACCCAGTACTTC; cdr3_aa: CASSPLGTEEETQYF
j_call: TRBJ2-1; clone_size: .; d_call: TRBD2; v_call: TRBV5-1; cdr3_nt: TGCGCCAGCAGCTTGGAGGCAGCGGGGGGCTACAATGAGCAGTTCTTC; cdr3_aa: CASSLEAAGGYNEQFF
j_call: TRBJ2-3; clone_size: .; d_call: .; v_call: TRBV7-7; cdr3_nt: TGTGCCAGCAGCCCTAGTTTGGACACAGATACGCAGTATTTT; cdr3_aa: CASSPSLDTDTQYF
j_call: TRBJ1-6; clone_size: .; d_call: TRBD1; v_call: TRBV27; cdr3_nt: TGTGCCAGCAGTATCACAGGGGCTAATTCACCCCTCCACTTT; cdr3_aa: CASSITGANSPLHF
j_call: TRBJ1-5; clone_size: .; d_call: .; v_call: TRBV15; cdr3_nt: TGTGCCACCAGCAGAGGGTCCAGGGGATCGGATCAGCCCCAGCATTTT; cdr3_aa: CATSRGSRGSDQPQHF
j_call: TRBJ2-3; clone_size: few; d_call: .; v_call: TRBV7-6; cdr3_nt: TGTGCCAGCAGCCGAACACCTACCACAGATACGCAGTATTTT; cdr3_aa: CASSRTPTTDTQYF
j_call: TRBJ1-1; clone_size: few; d_call: .; v_call: TRBV18; cdr3_nt: TGTGCCAGCTCACGGGTCGCTACGAACACTGAAGCTTTCTTT; cdr3_aa: CASSRVATNTEAFF
j_call: TRBJ2-2; clone_size: few; d_call: .; v_call: TRBV4-2; cdr3_nt: TGTGCCAGCAGCCAAGAAGGGGATACCGGGGAGCTGTTTTTT; cdr3_aa: CASSQEGDTGELFF
j_call: TRBJ1-1; clone_size: many; d_call: .; v_call: TRBV25-1; cdr3_nt: TGTGCCAGCAGTGGGCTGCGGATGAACACTGAAGCTTTCTTT; cdr3_aa: CASSGLRMNTEAFF
j_call: TRBJ2-3; clone_size: few; d_call: .; v_call: TRBV6-5; cdr3_nt: TGTGCCAGCAGTTCCCCCCGGGACCCCACAGATACGCAGTATTTT; cdr3_aa: CASSSPRDPTDTQYF
j_call: TRBJ1-2; clone_size: few; d_call: .; v_call: TRBV19; cdr3_nt: TGTGCCAGTAGTAACCCACCTAACTATGGCTACACCTTC; cdr3_aa: CASSNPPNYGYTF
j_call: TRBJ1-2; clone_size: few; d_call: .; v_call: TRBV27; cdr3_nt: TGTGCCAGCAGCCCGGGACTCAACTATGGCTACACCTTC; cdr3_aa: CASSPGLNYGYTF
j_call: TRBJ2-1; clone_size: .; d_call: .; v_call: TRBV7-2; cdr3_nt: TGTGCCAGCAGCTTATCAGGGGATCCCGATCATGAGCAGTTCTTC; cdr3_aa: CASSLSGDPDHEQFF
j_call: TRBJ2-1; clone_size: few; d_call: .; v_call: TRBV11-1; cdr3_nt: TGTGCCAGCAGCTTGTCCGGGACCACGCAGTTCTTC; cdr3_aa: CASSLSGTTQFF
j_call: TRBJ2-6; clone_size: .; d_call: .; v_call: TRBV9; cdr3_nt: TGTGCCAGCAGCCCACTGACAGGCTCTGGGGCCAACGTCCTGACTTTC; cdr3_aa: CASSPLTGSGANVLTF
j_call: TRBJ1-1; clone_size: .; d_call: TRBD1; v_call: TRBV7-6; cdr3_nt: TGTGCCAGCAGCTTACCGGCAGACAGGCTAGGGGGCCTTGGCACTGAAGCTTTCTTT; cdr3_aa: CASSLPADRLGGLGTEAFF
j_call: TRBJ1-4; clone_size: many; d_call: .; v_call: TRBV18; cdr3_nt: TGTGCCAGCTCACCACGCATGCTTGAAAAACTGTTTTTT; cdr3_aa: CASSPRMLEKLFF
j_call: TRBJ1-2; clone_size: few; d_call: .; v_call: TRBV6-1; cdr3_nt: TGTGCCAGCAGTGAAATGACGGCCCTTAACTATGGCTACACCTTC; cdr3_aa: CASSEMTALNYGYTF
j_call: TRBJ1-2; clone_size: once; d_call: .; v_call: TRBV30; cdr3_nt: TGTGCCTGGAGTCCCCTGGAGCGGGGGGCCTATGGCTACACCTTC; cdr3_aa: CAWSPLERGAYGYTF
j_call: TRBJ1-5; clone_size: .; d_call: .; v_call: TRBV28; cdr3_nt: TGTGCCAGCAGTTTAAGGGGGGAACAGCCCCAGCATTTT; cdr3_aa: CASSLRGEQPQHF
j_call: TRBJ2-6; clone_size: .; d_call: .; v_call: TRBV5-1; cdr3_nt: TGCGCCAGCAGCGGGGGTACTGGGGCCAACGTCCTGACTTTC; cdr3_aa: CASSGGTGANVLTF
j_call: TRBJ1-1; clone_size: .; d_call: TRBD1; v_call: TRBV25-1; cdr3_nt: TGTGCCAGCAGTGCTCGGGACAGCGGGACGGCTTTCTTT; cdr3_aa: CASSARDSGTAFF
j_call: TRBJ2-3; clone_size: .; d_call: TRBD2; v_call: TRBV4-2; cdr3_nt: TGTGCCAGCAGCGGCCGTTCCGCGGGAGGAACAGATACGCAGTATTTT; cdr3_aa: CASSGRSAGGTDTQYF
j_call: TRBJ1-5; clone_size: many; d_call: .; v_call: TRBV15; cdr3_nt: TGTGCCACCAGCAGAGACGATCAGCCCCAGCATTTT; cdr3_aa: CATSRDDQPQHF
j_call: TRBJ2-1; clone_size: .; d_call: .; v_call: TRBV19; cdr3_nt: TGTGCCAGCCTGCCGGACGTCCTCACAAGCTACAATGAGCAGTTCTTC; cdr3_aa: CASLPDVLTSYNEQFF
j_call: TRBJ1-6; clone_size: many; d_call: .; v_call: TRBV7-2; cdr3_nt: TGTGCCAGCAGCTTAGCGGGGATCTACCAGGTGGATTCACCCCTCCACTTT; cdr3_aa: CASSLAGIYQVDSPLHF
j_call: TRBJ2-3; clone_size: .; d_call: TRBD2; v_call: TRBV11-2; cdr3_nt: TGTGCCAGCAGCCGGACTAGCGGGAGTGGTACAGATACGCAGTATTTT; cdr3_aa: CASSRTSGSGTDTQYF
j_call: TRBJ2-6; clone_size: .; d_call: .; v_call: TRBV5-1; cdr3_nt: TGCGCCAGCAGCCGATCTAGGGACCCTAGAGGGGCCAACGTCCTGACTTTC; cdr3_aa: CASSRSRDPRGANVLTF
j_call: TRBJ2-6; clone_size: .; d_call: .; v_call: TRBV4-1; cdr3_nt: TGCGCCAGCCGCAGGGTTTCTGGGGCCAACGTCCTGACTTTC; cdr3_aa: CASRRVSGANVLTF